The 9 T cell receptor beta chains below were found in one sample sequenced in a study of blood T cell repertoires in COVID-19 (dated by TCRdb to 2020 to 2022). Library prep was done by the immunoSEQ multiplex PCR assay. TCRdb holds this immuneACCESS table with in-frame rearrangements only. Some clones are missing; in checked studies, unresolved V genes explain under half, and the rest has no known cause. For this sample the table gives roughly 260,000 clones, of which around 87% were detected only once. Under 2.5% of the sample is in the top ten clones. The source material was peripheral blood. The receptors come from a woman in her forties or fifties with acute or convalescent COVID-19.

V gene TRBV30 combines with J gene TRBJ1-5; the D is unclear. The CDR3 covers 20 residues. Germline CDR1 reads GTSNPN; CDR2 reads SVGIG (reference sequence). Trimming removed 0 bases at V and 5 bases at J, with 29 bases between. CDR3 sequence reads: CAWSVSASGSWTDEDQPQHF. The CDR3 nucleotides are TGTGCCTGGAGTGTAAGTGCTAGCGGGTCCTGGACCGATGAAGATCAGCCCCAGCATTTT.

The chain employs TRBV12-3 or TRBV12-4 and TRBJ2-7; D remains ambiguous. V dropped 5 bases and J dropped 1 base, with 3 bases sitting between them. CDR3 length equals 11 residues. CDR3 DNA: TGTGCCAGCAGTGAGTCCTACGAGCAGTACTTC. Protein product: CASSESYEQYF.

The chain employs TRBV29-1 and TRBJ1-2; tentatively, D is TRBD1 (5 bases). Trimming removed 7 bases from V and 8 bases from J, with 14 bases in between. The CDR3 sequence is 11 residues long. In germline, CDR1 is SQVTM, CDR2 ANQGSEA. DNA of the CDR3: TGCAGCGGTCTATCAGGGAACGGCTACACCTTC. Residues: CSGLSGNGYTF.

V gene TRBV7-2 combines with J gene TRBJ2-7, with 9 bases lining up with TRBD1. Per the germline V gene, CDR1 is SGHTA and CDR2 is FQGNSA. V trimming: 1 base; J trimming: 4 bases; junction bases outside the gene matches: 11. This CDR3 region has 17 residues. The CDR3 region has the DNA TGTGCCAGCAGCTTAGTTGGGGGACAGGGCGGGTATTACGAGCAGTACTTC. This encodes CASSLVGGQGGYYEQYF.

The chain joins TRBV6-6 to TRBJ1-6; D possibly corresponds to TRBD1 (6 bases). Looked up from germline, CDR1 is MNHNY and CDR2 is SVGAGI (reference sequence). V was shortened by 7 bases and J by 9 bases, with 19 bases between the two germline ends. There are 15 residues in the CDR3. The CDR3 protein is CASNPTGTLGSPLHF. Here the CDR3 DNA reads TGTGCCAGCAACCCCACAGGGACGCTGGGTTCACCCCTCCACTTT.

This clone showed up just a few times. The chain joins TRBV7-2 to TRBJ1-1; TRBD1 matches 8 bases. CDR3 size: 16 residues. J gave up 5 bases and V 5 bases, and 13 bases lay outside the gene matches. From germline, CDR1 is SGHTA and CDR2 FQGNSA. DNA of the CDR3: TGTGCCAGCAGCCCCGGGACAGGATTTATTTGGACTGAAGCTTTCTTT. Its protein product is CASSPGTGFIWTEAFF.

The chain couples TRBV10-3 to TRBJ2-5; 7 bases map to TRBD1. CDR1 and CDR2 (germline): ENHRY, SYGVKD. Trimming removed 6 bases from V and 5 bases from J; junction bases left unmatched: 12. This CDR3 contains 15 residues. The CDR3 DNA is TGTGCCATCAGAGGACAGGATCCCTCCGGGGAGACCCAGTACTTC. Amino acids: CAIRGQDPSGETQYF.

The chain uses TRBV11-3 and TRBJ2-7; 8 bases agree with TRBD2. Germline V CDR1 and CDR2: SGHNT, YENEEA. The CDR3 runs to 13 residues. The J segment lost 6 bases and the V segment lost 5 bases, leaving 6 bases of the junction unmatched. DNA of the CDR3: TGTGCCAGCAGCCGAACGGGAGGGGGCGAGCAGTACTTC. It specifies CASSRTGGGEQYF.

The chain links TRBV28 to TRBJ1-5; 8 positions match TRBD1. This CDR3 is 14 amino acids long. The V segment lost 5 bases and the J segment 3 bases; nucleotides outside the gene matches: 3. Germline V gene lookup returns CDR1 MDHEN and CDR2 SYDVKM. The CDR3 is CASSVGQVNQPQHF. The CDR3 DNA reads as TGTGCCAGCAGTGTGGGACAGGTCAATCAGCCCCAGCATTTT.